This T cell receptor (beta chain) was sequenced in a study of technical replicates of blood from several donors. The V segment lost 4 bases and the J segment 7 bases; nucleotides outside the gene matches: 22. The germline gives CDR1 PRHDT, CDR2 FYEKMQ (reference sequence). The CDR3 loop spans 19 amino acids. In its sample, this clone was seen once. Data came from immunoSEQ multiplex PCR; TCRdb stores just in-frame clones and leaves some out. The data contain some 87,000 clones, roughly 96% of them singletons. This chain uses TRBV13 with TRBJ1-2; 9 bases agree with TRBD1. The sequenced sample consisted of T cells isolated from PBMCs. The TCR comes from a human donor in good health. DNA of the CDR3: TGTGCCAGCAGCTCGCCAGGGGGGCTTGGGGGACAGGGTGTAGGTGGCTACACCTTC. It codes for CASSSPGGLGGQGVGGYTF.